These 27 T cell receptor beta chains were all obtained from the same sample, sequenced in a study of blood T cell repertoires in COVID-19. The method was immunoSEQ multiplex PCR; TCRdb's version includes in-frame clones alone and lacks a portion of them. Found here are about 110,000 clones, over 80% of them singletons; the top ten hold 0.65% to 0.9%. Sequencing input: peripheral blood. All receptors derive from an older woman with acute or convalescent COVID-19.

This clone has only one observation. The chain uses TRBV29-1 and TRBJ1-4; TRBD1 matches at 10 bases. Germline CDR1 reads SQVTM; CDR2 reads ANQGSEA. The J segment lost 2 bases and the V segment lost 5 bases, leaving 5 bases of the junction unmatched. This CDR3 contains 15 residues. Written as DNA, the CDR3 is TGCAGCGTTAAGACAGGGGGCGCGACTAATGAAAAACTGTTTTTT. Translation gives CSVKTGGATNEKLFF.

The gene calls are TRBV6-5 and TRBJ1-3, with D uncertain. The CDR3 has 16 amino acids. Germline CDR1 reads MNHEY; CDR2 reads SVGAGI. Trimming cost V 0 bases and J 0 bases, with 9 bases left between them. The CDR3 region is CASSYSEGVSGNTIYF. The CDR3 DNA sequence: TGTGCCAGCAGTTACTCGGAGGGCGTCTCTGGAAACACCATATATTTT.

This chain links TRBV2 with TRBJ2-3; D may be TRBD2 (7 bases). Germline V gives CDR1 SNHLY, CDR2 FYNNEI. The V end was cut by 4 bases, the J end by 4 bases, with 12 bases between. The CDR3 is made up of 14 amino acids. The CDR3 sequence is CASSVGGGADTQYF. The DNA for the CDR3 is TGTGCCAGCAGTGTAGGGGGGGGCGCAGATACGCAGTATTTT.

This chain uses TRBV6-5 with TRBJ1-2, with a possible D match to TRBD1 (6 bases). In germline, CDR1 is MNHEY, CDR2 SVGAGI. Trimming took 4 bases from V and 8 from J, leaving 11 bases between them. The CDR3 runs to 12 residues. Here the CDR3 DNA reads TGTGCCAGCAGTTCGGGGGGCCGGGGCTACACCTTC. Translation: CASSSGGRGYTF.

The chain combines TRBV30 with TRBJ1-5; D gene uncertain. Trimming removed 2 bases from V and 1 base from J, with 18 bases in between. The CDR3 sequence is 17 residues long. Germline V lookup: CDR1 GTSNPN, CDR2 SVGIG (reference sequence). In nucleotides, the CDR3 is TGTGCCTGGAGTCCATATGGAGACCTTTTGAGCAATCAGCCCCAGCATTTT. Translation: CAWSPYGDLLSNQPQHF.

V is TRBV6-1 and J is TRBJ2-1; 12 bases fit TRBD2. The CDR3 consists of 16 residues. Looked up from germline, CDR1 is MNHNS and CDR2 is SASEGT. V trimming: 4 bases; J trimming: 5 bases; junction bases outside the gene matches: 6. CDR3 bases: TGTGCCAGCAGTGTAAGGACTAGCGGGGACCACAATGAGCAGTTCTTC. Protein product: CASSVRTSGDHNEQFF.

The V and J genes are TRBV7-3 and TRBJ2-2; D is undetermined. Trimming pared 2 bases from V and 2 bases from J, leaving 12 bases between. This CDR3 contains 16 residues. Germline CDR1 reads SGHTA; CDR2 reads FQGTGA. CDR3 loop: CASSLRPVSNTGELFF. In DNA form, the CDR3 reads TGTGCCAGCAGCTTACGTCCGGTCTCAAACACCGGGGAGCTGTTTTTT.

The V gene is TRBV15, the J gene TRBJ2-7; the match to TRBD2 covers 8 bases. Trimming took 0 bases from V and 5 from J; bases not matched to a gene: 6. Germline CDR1 reads LNHNV; CDR2 reads YYDKDF (reference sequence). The CDR3 totals 15 residues. The CDR3 reads CATSRDPGGPDEQYF. CDR3 bases: TGTGCCACCAGCAGAGATCCGGGAGGGCCGGACGAGCAGTACTTC.

The chain links TRBV5-6 to TRBJ1-1; 8 bases map to TRBD1. V shed 4 bases, J shed 2 bases, and the junction held 7 bases outside the gene matches. This CDR3 is built from 15 residues. Germline assignment: CDR1 SGHDT and CDR2 YYEEEE. CDR3: CASSAGGFHNTEAFF. The CDR3 DNA reads TGTGCCAGCAGCGCAGGGGGCTTCCACAACACTGAAGCTTTCTTT.

The chain couples TRBV12-3 or TRBV12-4 to TRBJ1-1; 9 bases line up with TRBD1. V was pared by 5 bases and J by 8 bases, with 6 bases of the junction left unmatched. The CDR3 length is 13 residues. The CDR3 DNA reads as TGTGCCAGCAGTCCGGACAGGGGCGGGGAAGCTTTCTTT. Amino acids: CASSPDRGGEAFF.

V and J are TRBV29-1 and TRBJ1-3; 7 nucleotides align to TRBD1. Germline V lookup: CDR1 SQVTM, CDR2 ANQGSEA. This CDR3 is 12 amino acids long. The J segment lost 2 bases and the V segment lost 7 bases, leaving 2 bases of the junction unmatched. Here the CDR3 DNA reads TGCAGCGCAGGGGGAGCTGGAAACACCATATATTTT. Translated: CSAGGAGNTIYF.

The chain uses TRBV28 and TRBJ2-2; 14 positions match TRBD2. The CDR3 extends over 18 amino acids. V was pared by 5 bases and J by 2 bases, with 7 bases of the junction left unmatched. Germline assignment: CDR1 MDHEN and CDR2 SYDVKM. The CDR3 here is CASSPPTSGRDNTGELFF. The CDR3 nucleotides read TGTGCCAGCAGTCCCCCGACTAGCGGGAGGGATAACACCGGGGAGCTGTTTTTT.

This chain joins TRBV5-1 and TRBJ1-2, with D unclear. The CDR3 totals 14 residues. Germline lookup yields CDR1 SGHRS and CDR2 YFSETQ. V lost 0 bases and J 0 bases, leaving 6 bases between the germline ends. The CDR3 region has the DNA TGCGCCAGCAGCTTGGATGGAGCTAACTATGGCTACACCTTC. Translating gives CASSLDGANYGYTF.

The chain combines TRBV11-3 with TRBJ2-7; D uncertain. The CDR3 runs 15 residues. Germline lookup yields CDR1 SGHNT and CDR2 YENEEA. Trimming left V 5 bases short and J 3 bases short, with 17 bases between. The CDR3 nucleotides are TGTGCCAGCAGCCGAACGGTTCGCCGCCGCTACGAGCAGTACTTC. Protein sequence: CASSRTVRRRYEQYF. The full variable domain, in which reference TRBV11-3 and TRBJ2-7 provide the parts outside the CDR3, is EAGVVQSPRYKIIEKKQPVAFWCNPISGHNTLYWYLQNLGQGPELLIRYENEEAVDDSQLPKDRFSAERLKGVDSTLKIQPAELGDSAVYLCASSRTVRRRYEQYFGPGTRLTVT.

The chain uses TRBV19 and TRBJ1-3; TRBD1 matches at 10 bases. From germline, CDR1 is LNHDA and CDR2 SQIVND (reference sequence). CDR3 length: 15 residues. With 9 bases clipped from V and 0 bases from J, the junction kept 5 bases outside the gene matches. The CDR3 bases are TGTGCCAGCGGCAGGACAGGGGGCTCTGGAAACACCATATATTTT. Translated, it gives CASGRTGGSGNTIYF.

The J gene is TRBJ2-7, the V gene TRBV19, with 8 bases fitting TRBD2. V trimming: 3 bases; J trimming: 4 bases; junction bases outside the gene matches: 11. CDR3 length: 16 residues. The germline gives CDR1 LNHDA, CDR2 SQIVND (reference sequence). The CDR3, as DNA: TGTGCCAGTAGTATTCCTCATTCGGGGGGGAGGTACGAGCAGTACTTC. Protein product: CASSIPHSGGRYEQYF.

The chain employs TRBV5-1 and TRBJ2-3; the D gene is possibly TRBD1 (6 bases). Trimming took off 5 bases at V and 4 bases at J, with 20 bases between the two ends. Germline V gene sequence: CDR1 SGHRS, CDR2 YFSETQ. The CDR3 totals 16 residues. The CDR3 DNA follows: TGCGCCAGCAGTCAGGAGGTGGGGGCTACCCCAGATACGCAGTATTTT. Translation gives CASSQEVGATPDTQYF. Together with reference TRBV5-1 and TRBJ2-3, the CDR3 gives the full variable domain: KAGVTQTPRYLIKTRGQQVTLSCSPISGHRSVSWYQQTPGQGLQFLFEYFSETQRNKGNFPGRFSGRQFSNSRSEMNVSTLELGDSALYLCASSQEVGATPDTQYFGPGTRLTVL.

The chain recombines TRBV9 with TRBJ2-2; 16 positions match TRBD2. The CDR3 runs 18 residues. The ends lost 4 bases at V and 3 bases at J; junction bases unmatched: 6. CDR1 and CDR2 from the germline V gene are SGDLS and YYNGEE. The CDR3 DNA reads TGTGCCAGCAGCACCGGGACTAGCGGGAGGGGCTACACCGGGGAGCTGTTTTTT. The encoded protein is CASSTGTSGRGYTGELFF.

The chain recombines TRBV10-3 with TRBJ2-1; TRBD1 might be the D (6 bases). V shed 8 bases and J shed 9 bases, with 11 bases lying between them. Germline lookup yields CDR1 ENHRY and CDR2 SYGVKD. The CDR3 extends over 11 amino acids. CDR3 protein: CAIGTGREQFF. Written as DNA, the CDR3 is TGTGCCATCGGAACAGGGCGTGAGCAGTTCTTC.

This chain links TRBV3-1 (or the pseudogene TRBV3-2) with TRBJ2-7, with 10 bases aligning to TRBD1. In germline, CDR1 is LGHDT, CDR2 YNNKEL (reference sequence). V was clipped by 2 bases and J by 4 bases; unmatched bases: 5. This CDR3 has 15 residues. The CDR3 coding sequence is TGTGCCAGCAGCCAAACCCCGGGACAGGGGTACGAGCAGTACTTC. Its translation is CASSQTPGQGYEQYF.

This rearrangement joins TRBV7-9 to TRBJ1-3; 8 nucleotides line up with TRBD1. Germline V CDR1 and CDR2: SEHNR, FQNEAQ (reference sequence). V trimming: 5 bases; J trimming: 2 bases; junction bases outside the gene matches: 11. The CDR3 is 17 residues long. This CDR3 reads CASSPSGQGGTGNTIYF. CDR3 DNA: TGTGCCAGCAGCCCCTCAGGACAGGGAGGCACTGGAAACACCATATATTTT.

CDR3 amino acids: CASSESIGLHYNEQFF. CDR3 coding DNA: TGTGCCAGCAGTGAATCTATCGGACTCCATTACAATGAGCAGTTCTTC. This chain connects TRBV25-1 to TRBJ2-1; the D gene is possibly TRBD2 (5 bases). CDR3 length: 16 amino acids. Germline assignment: CDR1 MGHDK and CDR2 SYGVNS. V was cut by 1 base and J by 4 bases, with 14 bases left in between.

The gene calls are TRBV30 and TRBJ1-4; 7 nucleotides agree with TRBD1. Germline CDR1 GTSNPN, CDR2 SVGIG (reference sequence). The trim removed 7 bases at V and 8 bases at J, leaving 10 bases unmatched. The length of the CDR3 is 13 residues. CDR3 in DNA: TGTGCCTCGACCGGGACAGCAGGGGAAAAACTGTTTTTT. Its translation is CASTGTAGEKLFF.

This chain joins TRBV10-3 and TRBJ2-6, with 8 bases matching TRBD1. Germline V gives CDR1 ENHRY, CDR2 SYGVKD. The junction had 5 bases not matched to a gene; V was cut back by 3 bases and J by 1 base. The CDR3 is made up of 17 amino acids. The CDR3 is CAISDGGTGSGANVLTF. The DNA of the CDR3 is TGTGCCATCAGTGACGGAGGGACAGGATCTGGGGCCAACGTCCTGACTTTC.

The count of this clone is one. The V gene is TRBV6-5, the J gene TRBJ2-1; 15 nucleotides align to TRBD2. Germline loops: CDR1 MNHEY, CDR2 SVGAGI. The trim removed 5 bases at V and 14 bases at J, leaving 7 bases unmatched. The CDR3 has 14 residues. The chain's CDR3 is CASSPGTSGRWEFF. The DNA for the CDR3 is TGTGCCAGCAGTCCCGGGACTAGCGGGAGGTGGGAGTTCTTC.

J is TRBJ1-4 and V is TRBV19; D call uncertain. V was trimmed by 3 bases and J by 3 bases, leaving 5 bases between them. CDR1 and CDR2 from the germline V gene are LNHDA and SQIVND (reference sequence). CDR3 length: 13 residues. The chain's CDR3 is CASSMSSNEKLFF. The CDR3 DNA follows: TGTGCCAGTAGTATGAGTTCTAATGAAAAACTGTTTTTT.

The gene calls are TRBV4-2 and TRBJ1-2; the D gene is possibly TRBD1 (6 bases). The CDR3 length is 15 residues. Trimming pared 4 bases from V and 4 bases from J, leaving 16 bases between. The germline V gene encodes CDR1 LGHNA and CDR2 YNFKEQ. This chain's CDR3 is CASSPVGGNSYGYTF. Written as DNA, the CDR3 is TGTGCCAGCAGCCCTGTAGGGGGTAACTCCTATGGCTACACCTTC.